A selection of T cell receptor beta chains follows, all from one sample in a study of cytomegalovirus exposure and HLA in healthy donors. Profiled with immunoSEQ multiplex PCR; TCRdb holds only in-frame clones, not every one. Altogether 220,000 or so clones are present, around four fifths being singletons, with the ten largest covering about 14%. The sequencing sample was made of PBMCs. These receptors were obtained from a woman aged 25 to 39 in good health and CMV-seropositive. Each CDR3 is given with its conserved first and last residue. A D gene is named only where the DNA matches it firmly. Only some rows state a clone size, as once, few, many or a class for expanded clones.

d_gene: NA; abundance: NA; v_gene: TRBV28; j_gene: TRBJ2-6; CDR3aa: CASSLATGANVLTF; CDR3nt: TGTGCCAGCAGTCTCGCTACGGGGGCCAACGTCCTGACTTTC
d_gene: NA; abundance: NA; v_gene: TRBV9; j_gene: TRBJ2-5; CDR3aa: CASSAEGTASDRRETQYF; CDR3nt: TGTGCCAGCAGCGCGGAGGGGACCGCTAGCGATAGAAGGGAGACCCAGTACTTC
d_gene: NA; abundance: NA; v_gene: TRBV19; j_gene: TRBJ2-7; CDR3aa: CASSERRAGFHEQYF; CDR3nt: TGTGCCAGTAGTGAGAGGAGGGCGGGTTTCCACGAGCAGTACTTC
d_gene: NA; abundance: NA; v_gene: TRBV29-1; j_gene: TRBJ2-7; CDR3aa: CSVELAGQYEQYF; CDR3nt: TGCAGCGTTGAATTGGCAGGGCAATACGAGCAGTACTTC
d_gene: NA; abundance: few; v_gene: TRBV30; j_gene: TRBJ1-1; CDR3aa: CAWSFRGSTEAFF; CDR3nt: TGTGCCTGGAGTTTCAGGGGTTCGACTGAAGCTTTCTTT
d_gene: NA; abundance: NA; v_gene: TRBV10-3; j_gene: TRBJ2-3; CDR3aa: CAISGNRVADTQYF; CDR3nt: TGTGCCATCAGTGGTAACAGGGTAGCAGATACGCAGTATTTT
d_gene: NA; abundance: NA; v_gene: TRBV7-3; j_gene: TRBJ2-3; CDR3aa: CASSPGERSTDTQYF; CDR3nt: TGTGCCAGCAGCCCAGGGGAGCGGAGCACAGATACGCAGTATTTT
d_gene: TRBD1; abundance: NA; v_gene: TRBV9; j_gene: TRBJ1-1; CDR3aa: CASSVGLQGERFEAFF; CDR3nt: TGTGCCAGCAGCGTAGGCTTGCAGGGGGAGCGTTTCGAAGCTTTCTTT
d_gene: NA; abundance: few; v_gene: TRBV30; j_gene: TRBJ1-5; CDR3aa: CAWSVFGNNQPQHF; CDR3nt: TGTGCCTGGAGTGTGTTTGGAAATAATCAGCCCCAGCATTTT
d_gene: TRBD1; abundance: once; v_gene: TRBV9; j_gene: TRBJ2-6; CDR3aa: CASSVSGQDNVLTF; CDR3nt: TGTGCCAGCAGCGTATCGGGACAGGATAACGTCCTGACTTTC
d_gene: NA; abundance: few; v_gene: TRBV27; j_gene: TRBJ1-1; CDR3aa: CASSWAGGENTEAFF; CDR3nt: TGTGCCAGCAGTTGGGCCGGAGGGGAAAACACTGAAGCTTTCTTT
d_gene: TRBD1; abundance: NA; v_gene: TRBV30; j_gene: TRBJ1-3; CDR3aa: CALTFGQGYTIYF; CDR3nt: TGTGCCTTAACCTTCGGACAGGGATACACCATATATTTT
d_gene: NA; abundance: NA; v_gene: TRBV27; j_gene: TRBJ2-1; CDR3aa: CASSFISSYNEQFF; CDR3nt: TGTGCCAGCAGTTTCATCAGTTCCTACAATGAGCAGTTCTTC
d_gene: NA; abundance: NA; v_gene: TRBV10-3; j_gene: TRBJ1-3; CDR3aa: CAIRGSSGNTIYF; CDR3nt: TGTGCCATCAGAGGTTCCTCTGGAAACACCATATATTTT
d_gene: NA; abundance: NA; v_gene: TRBV20-1; j_gene: TRBJ2-7; CDR3aa: CSARGPGEQYF; CDR3nt: TGCAGTGCTAGGGGCCCTGGCGAGCAGTACTTC
d_gene: NA; abundance: NA; v_gene: TRBV6-5; j_gene: TRBJ2-1; CDR3aa: CASSYGVPNEQFF; CDR3nt: TGTGCCAGCAGTTACGGGGTACCTAATGAGCAGTTCTTC
d_gene: NA; abundance: NA; v_gene: TRBV30; j_gene: TRBJ2-7; CDR3aa: CAWSGFYPTYEQYF; CDR3nt: TGTGCCTGGAGTGGGTTTTACCCGACCTACGAGCAGTACTTC
d_gene: NA; abundance: NA; v_gene: TRBV28; j_gene: TRBJ2-7; CDR3aa: CASSFRPASYEQYF; CDR3nt: TGTGCCAGCAGTTTTAGGCCAGCCTCCTACGAGCAGTACTTC
d_gene: TRBD1; abundance: NA; v_gene: TRBV30; j_gene: TRBJ2-7; CDR3aa: CAWSTYRGSYEQYF; CDR3nt: TGTGCCTGGAGTACATACAGGGGATCGTACGAGCAGTACTTC
d_gene: TRBD1; abundance: NA; v_gene: TRBV27; j_gene: TRBJ2-7; CDR3aa: CASSAPPGGMDEQYF; CDR3nt: TGTGCCAGCAGTGCCCCCCCAGGGGGCATGGACGAGCAGTACTTC
d_gene: NA; abundance: once; v_gene: TRBV11-2; j_gene: TRBJ2-5; CDR3aa: CASSLIETQYF; CDR3nt: TGTGCCAGCAGCTTAATAGAGACCCAGTACTTC
d_gene: TRBD2; abundance: NA; v_gene: TRBV30; j_gene: TRBJ2-2; CDR3aa: CAYTSGNTGELFF; CDR3nt: TGTGCCTACACTAGCGGGAACACCGGGGAGCTGTTTTTT
d_gene: NA; abundance: NA; v_gene: TRBV5-6; j_gene: TRBJ1-1; CDR3aa: CASSLDRSRAFF; CDR3nt: TGTGCCAGCAGCTTGGACAGATCAAGGGCTTTCTTT
d_gene: NA; abundance: NA; v_gene: TRBV5-6; j_gene: TRBJ2-1; CDR3aa: CASSPERALYNEQFF; CDR3nt: TGTGCCAGCAGCCCTGAGCGGGCCCTGTACAATGAGCAGTTCTTC
d_gene: NA; abundance: NA; v_gene: TRBV28; j_gene: TRBJ1-2; CDR3aa: CASSYSAGYGYTF; CDR3nt: TGTGCCAGCAGTTATTCAGCCGGCTATGGCTACACCTTC
d_gene: TRBD1; abundance: NA; v_gene: TRBV28; j_gene: TRBJ2-7; CDR3aa: CASSFHGTVYEQYF; CDR3nt: TGTGCCAGCAGTTTTCACGGGACAGTGTACGAGCAGTACTTC
d_gene: NA; abundance: once; v_gene: TRBV6-5; j_gene: TRBJ1-1; CDR3aa: CASRPELYTEAFF; CDR3nt: TGTGCCAGCAGACCAGAACTCTACACTGAAGCTTTCTTT
d_gene: NA; abundance: once; v_gene: TRBV27; j_gene: TRBJ2-7; CDR3aa: CASSPVGASAYEQYF; CDR3nt: TGTGCCAGCAGCCCGGTGGGGGCTTCCGCCTACGAGCAGTACTTC
d_gene: TRBD2; abundance: NA; v_gene: TRBV27; j_gene: TRBJ2-3; CDR3aa: CASSLSNGLAGTDTQYF; CDR3nt: TGTGCCAGCAGTTTATCGAATGGACTAGCGGGCACAGATACGCAGTATTTT
d_gene: NA; abundance: NA; v_gene: TRBV2; j_gene: TRBJ1-4; CDR3aa: CASSPQGGLTNEKLFF; CDR3nt: TGTGCCAGCAGCCCTCAAGGGGGTCTGACTAATGAAAAACTGTTTTTT
d_gene: NA; abundance: NA; v_gene: TRBV2; j_gene: TRBJ1-2; CDR3aa: CASRLSSYGYTF; CDR3nt: TGTGCCAGCAGGCTGTCCAGCTATGGCTACACCTTC
d_gene: TRBD1; abundance: NA; v_gene: TRBV29-1; j_gene: TRBJ2-7; CDR3aa: CSVKRDSAYEQYF; CDR3nt: TGCAGCGTTAAAAGGGACAGTGCCTACGAGCAGTACTTC
d_gene: NA; abundance: NA; v_gene: TRBV19; j_gene: TRBJ2-7; CDR3aa: CASSIGGEQYF; CDR3nt: TGTGCCAGTAGTATTGGCGGCGAGCAGTACTTC
d_gene: NA; abundance: few; v_gene: TRBV6-1; j_gene: TRBJ2-2; CDR3aa: CASSELGDTGELFF; CDR3nt: TGTGCCAGCAGTGAACTAGGGGACACCGGGGAGCTGTTTTTT
d_gene: NA; abundance: NA; v_gene: TRBV11-2; j_gene: TRBJ1-2; CDR3aa: CASSLMGGATGLDGYTF; CDR3nt: TGTGCCAGCAGCTTAATGGGGGGGGCTACAGGTTTGGATGGCTACACCTTC
d_gene: TRBD2; abundance: NA; v_gene: TRBV7-2; j_gene: TRBJ2-3; CDR3aa: CASSRGGGDTQYF; CDR3nt: TGTGCCAGCAGCCGCGGGGGGGGAGATACGCAGTATTTT
d_gene: TRBD1; abundance: once; v_gene: TRBV9; j_gene: TRBJ1-1; CDR3aa: CASSAFPGGGITEAFF; CDR3nt: TGTGCCAGCAGCGCCTTTCCAGGGGGCGGGATCACTGAAGCTTTCTTT
d_gene: TRBD1; abundance: NA; v_gene: TRBV10-1; j_gene: TRBJ2-3; CDR3aa: CASSPDRGSTDTQYF; CDR3nt: TGCGCCAGCAGTCCTGACAGGGGGTCCACAGATACGCAGTATTTT
d_gene: NA; abundance: NA; v_gene: TRBV5-1; j_gene: TRBJ2-2; CDR3aa: CASSVQGGTGELFF; CDR3nt: TGCGCCAGCAGCGTGCAAGGGGGCACCGGGGAGCTGTTTTTT
d_gene: TRBD1; abundance: NA; v_gene: TRBV5-1; j_gene: TRBJ1-2; CDR3aa: CASSPDRGLNYGYTF; CDR3nt: TGCGCCAGCAGCCCCGACAGGGGACTTAACTATGGCTACACCTTC
d_gene: TRBD2; abundance: NA; v_gene: TRBV10-1; j_gene: TRBJ2-7; CDR3aa: CASSGDFSGTQYF; CDR3nt: TGCGCCAGCAGTGGTGATTTCAGCGGGACTCAGTACTTC
d_gene: TRBD1; abundance: NA; v_gene: TRBV6-5; j_gene: TRBJ1-2; CDR3aa: CASTTPRDSLYGYTF; CDR3nt: TGTGCCAGCACCACTCCCCGGGACAGCCTCTATGGCTACACCTTC